These T cell receptor beta chains were read from a single sample in a study of control samples from healthy donors and cancer patients. TCRdb's copy holds only in-frame clones and misses some; the assay was immunoSEQ multiplex PCR. This sample has roughly 160,000 clones; 88% occur once, and the top ten carry approximately 4.9%. Sequencing was performed on blood. The source of these receptors is a woman aged 25 to 39 in good health. The CDR3 runs from the conserved cysteine through the conserved F or W. A D gene is named only where the DNA matches it firmly. Expanded clones get a size class; other rows say once, few or many, or leave the size out.

clone size: NA; V gene: TRBV19; J gene: TRBJ1-3; D gene: NA; CDR3 protein: CASKIGGNTIYF; CDR3 DNA: TGTGCCAGTAAAATCGGTGGAAACACCATATATTTT
clone size: once; V gene: TRBV6-6; J gene: TRBJ2-1; D gene: NA; CDR3 protein: CASSYLRDPFDEQFF; CDR3 DNA: TGTGCCAGCAGTTACCTCCGGGACCCCTTCGATGAGCAGTTCTTC
clone size: NA; V gene: TRBV6-1; J gene: TRBJ2-5; D gene: NA; CDR3 protein: CASSEWGTSLSQYF; CDR3 DNA: TGTGCCAGCAGTGAATGGGGGACTTCCTTGTCCCAGTACTTC
clone size: NA; V gene: TRBV7-2; J gene: TRBJ1-3; D gene: NA; CDR3 protein: CASSPRRGISGNTIYF; CDR3 DNA: TGTGCCAGCAGCCCCCGGAGGGGCATCTCTGGAAACACCATATATTTT
clone size: NA; V gene: TRBV29-1; J gene: TRBJ2-1; D gene: NA; CDR3 protein: CSVESGSKQFF; CDR3 DNA: TGCAGCGTTGAAAGTGGGTCCAAGCAGTTCTTC
clone size: NA; V gene: TRBV5-1; J gene: TRBJ1-2; D gene: TRBD1; CDR3 protein: CASSLNRQGDGYTF; CDR3 DNA: TGCGCCAGCAGCTTAAATCGACAGGGAGATGGCTACACCTTC
clone size: NA; V gene: TRBV5-6; J gene: TRBJ1-1; D gene: NA; CDR3 protein: CASSRPGVNTEAFF; CDR3 DNA: TGTGCCAGCAGCCGCCCGGGGGTGAACACTGAAGCTTTCTTT
clone size: NA; V gene: TRBV11-2; J gene: TRBJ2-2; D gene: TRBD1; CDR3 protein: CASSQGQGWSGELFF; CDR3 DNA: TGTGCCAGCAGCCAAGGACAGGGTTGGTCCGGGGAGCTGTTTTTT
clone size: NA; V gene: TRBV5-3; J gene: TRBJ2-1; D gene: TRBD1; CDR3 protein: CARSLQGCRGNEQFF; CDR3 DNA: TGTGCCAGAAGCTTACAGGGATGCAGGGGGAATGAGCAGTTCTTC
clone size: NA; V gene: TRBV11-2; J gene: TRBJ1-1; D gene: TRBD1; CDR3 protein: CASSVLSTGENTEAFF; CDR3 DNA: TGTGCCAGCAGCGTCCTTTCGACAGGGGAGAACACTGAAGCTTTCTTT
clone size: NA; V gene: TRBV29-1; J gene: TRBJ2-5; D gene: NA; CDR3 protein: CSLGAGAETQYF; CDR3 DNA: TGCAGCCTTGGGGCAGGGGCGGAGACCCAGTACTTC
clone size: NA; V gene: TRBV5-6; J gene: TRBJ2-3; D gene: NA; CDR3 protein: CASSLRPSDTQYF; CDR3 DNA: TGTGCCAGCAGCTTGAGGCCTTCAGATACGCAGTATTTT
clone size: many; V gene: TRBV18; J gene: TRBJ1-1; D gene: NA; CDR3 protein: CASSPQRDTMNTEAFF; CDR3 DNA: TGTGCCAGCTCACCCCAACGGGACACCATGAACACTGAAGCTTTCTTT
clone size: NA; V gene: TRBV6-5; J gene: TRBJ1-2; D gene: NA; CDR3 protein: CASRTGIHYGYTF; CDR3 DNA: TGTGCCAGCAGGACCGGGATCCACTATGGCTACACCTTC
clone size: NA; V gene: TRBV5-1; J gene: TRBJ2-6; D gene: NA; CDR3 protein: CASSLGESGLGSGANVLTF; CDR3 DNA: TGCGCCAGCAGCTTGGGAGAGTCGGGTCTCGGCTCTGGGGCCAACGTCCTGACTTTC
clone size: NA; V gene: TRBV2; J gene: TRBJ1-2; D gene: NA; CDR3 protein: CASRGPGASYGYTF; CDR3 DNA: TGTGCCAGCAGAGGACCTGGGGCTTCCTATGGCTACACCTTC
clone size: NA; V gene: TRBV7-2; J gene: TRBJ1-5; D gene: NA; CDR3 protein: CASSLQGNQPQHF; CDR3 DNA: TGTGCCAGCAGCTTACAGGGTAATCAGCCCCAGCATTTT
clone size: NA; V gene: TRBV5-8; J gene: TRBJ2-5; D gene: TRBD1; CDR3 protein: CASSFSPRGRGTQYF; CDR3 DNA: TGTGCCAGCAGCTTCTCGCCCAGGGGGCGGGGGACCCAGTACTTC
clone size: once; V gene: TRBV27; J gene: TRBJ1-2; D gene: TRBD1; CDR3 protein: CASSRRGQGYGYTF; CDR3 DNA: TGTGCCAGCAGCCGGCGGGGACAGGGGTATGGCTACACCTTC
clone size: NA; V gene: TRBV30; J gene: TRBJ2-1; D gene: NA; CDR3 protein: CAWSEGGFEQFF; CDR3 DNA: TGTGCCTGGAGTGAAGGGGGATTCGAGCAGTTCTTC
clone size: few; V gene: TRBV6-5; J gene: TRBJ2-3; D gene: NA; CDR3 protein: CASRRVNTDTQYF; CDR3 DNA: TGTGCCAGCAGACGGGTCAACACAGATACGCAGTATTTT
clone size: once; V gene: TRBV5-5; J gene: TRBJ2-5; D gene: NA; CDR3 protein: CASSSGLKQETQYF; CDR3 DNA: TGTGCCAGCAGCTCCGGACTGAAACAAGAGACCCAGTACTTC
clone size: NA; V gene: TRBV7-9; J gene: TRBJ2-7; D gene: TRBD2; CDR3 protein: CASSHQAGPFPDSPQQYF; CDR3 DNA: TGTGCCAGCAGCCATCAAGCGGGGCCTTTCCCCGATTCGCCCCAGCAGTACTTC
clone size: NA; V gene: TRBV2; J gene: TRBJ1-1; D gene: NA; CDR3 protein: CASSDRDMNTEAFF; CDR3 DNA: TGTGCCAGCAGCGACAGAGACATGAACACTGAAGCTTTCTTT
clone size: NA; V gene: TRBV11-2; J gene: TRBJ2-7; D gene: NA; CDR3 protein: CASSLGGGGYEQYF; CDR3 DNA: TGTGCCAGCAGCTTAGGAGGGGGGGGCTACGAGCAGTACTTC